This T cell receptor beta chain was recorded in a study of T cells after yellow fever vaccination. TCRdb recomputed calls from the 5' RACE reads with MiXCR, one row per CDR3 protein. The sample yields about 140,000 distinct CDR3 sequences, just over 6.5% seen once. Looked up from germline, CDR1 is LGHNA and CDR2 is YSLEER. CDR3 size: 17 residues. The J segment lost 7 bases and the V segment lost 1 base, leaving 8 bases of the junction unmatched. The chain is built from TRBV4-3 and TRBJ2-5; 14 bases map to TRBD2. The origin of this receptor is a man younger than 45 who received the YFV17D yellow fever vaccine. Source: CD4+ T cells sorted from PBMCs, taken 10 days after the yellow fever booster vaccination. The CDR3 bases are TGCGCCAGCAGCCAAGCCGGACTAGCGGGAGGAGGGGGGACCCAGTACTTC. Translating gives CASSQAGLAGGGGTQYF.